The following is a TCR beta chain sequence with its context. The sample comes from a study of blood T cell repertoires in COVID-19. Study-level background: Researchers got acute and convalescent COVID-19 samples from the United States, Italy and Spain.

The CDR3 has 13 residues. Per the germline V gene, CDR1 is MDHEN and CDR2 is SYDVKM. Trimming removed 9 bases at V and 2 bases at J, with 14 bases between. Clones were read by immunoSEQ multiplex PCR, and TCRdb kept only the in-frame ones, dropping some. The sample includes under 45,000 clones, 86% seen only once; the top ten take about 5.5%. The clonotype comes from a man aged 40-55 years with active COVID-19. The chain links TRBV28 to TRBJ2-7, with D perhaps matching TRBD1 (5 bases). The sample consisted of peripheral blood. The CDR3 region has the DNA TGTGCCAGTGCGTTAGGGGTAGCCTACGAGCAGTACTTC. Amino acids: CASALGVAYEQYF.